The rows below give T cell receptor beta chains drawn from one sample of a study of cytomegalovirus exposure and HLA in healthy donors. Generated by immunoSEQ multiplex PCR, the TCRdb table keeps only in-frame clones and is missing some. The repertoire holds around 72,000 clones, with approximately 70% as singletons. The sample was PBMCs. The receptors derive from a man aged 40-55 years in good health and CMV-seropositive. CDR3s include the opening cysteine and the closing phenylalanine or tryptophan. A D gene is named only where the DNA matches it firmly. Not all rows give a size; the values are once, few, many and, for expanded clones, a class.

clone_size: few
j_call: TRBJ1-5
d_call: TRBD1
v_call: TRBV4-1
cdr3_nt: TGCGCCAGCAGGGCGACAGGGTTTGGTCAGCCCCAGCATTTT
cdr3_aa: CASRATGFGQPQHF

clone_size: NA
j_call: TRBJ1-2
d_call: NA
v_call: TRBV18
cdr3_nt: TGTGCCAGCTCCACATCCAGGGGAGCGGGGGGCTACACCTTC
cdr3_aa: CASSTSRGAGGYTF

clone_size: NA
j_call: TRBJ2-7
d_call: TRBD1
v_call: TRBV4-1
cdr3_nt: TGCGCCAGCAGCCCAAGGGAACAGGGGTACGAGCAGTACTTC
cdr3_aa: CASSPREQGYEQYF

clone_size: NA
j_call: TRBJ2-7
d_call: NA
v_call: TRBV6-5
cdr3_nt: TGTGCCAGCAGCACCCAAGGGGCAGGGCGGGAGCAGTACTTC
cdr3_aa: CASSTQGAGREQYF

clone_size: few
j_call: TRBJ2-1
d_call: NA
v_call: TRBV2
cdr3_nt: TGTGCCAGCAGTGATGGGCAGGGGCCCGATGAGCAGTTCTTC
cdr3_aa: CASSDGQGPDEQFF

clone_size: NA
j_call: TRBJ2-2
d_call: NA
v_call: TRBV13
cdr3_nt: TGTGCCAGCAGCTTAGAGGCAGGGGTTCGAACCGGGGAGCTGTTTTTT
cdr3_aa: CASSLEAGVRTGELFF

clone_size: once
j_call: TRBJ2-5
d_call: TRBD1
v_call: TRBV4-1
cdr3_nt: TGCGCCAGCAGCCAAAACGGACAGGGGGCTGCGGAGACCCAGTACTTC
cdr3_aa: CASSQNGQGAAETQYF

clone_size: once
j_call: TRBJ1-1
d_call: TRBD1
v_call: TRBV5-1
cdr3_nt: TGCGCCAGCGGACAGGGGGGAACGGCGAACACTGAAGCTTTCTTT
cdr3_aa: CASGQGGTANTEAFF

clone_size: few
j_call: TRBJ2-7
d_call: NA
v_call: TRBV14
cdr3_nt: TGTGCCAGCAGCCAAGACTCGGGGGCCTACGAGCAGTACTTC
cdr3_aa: CASSQDSGAYEQYF

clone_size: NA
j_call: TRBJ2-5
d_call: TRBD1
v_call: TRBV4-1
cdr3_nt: TGCGCCAGCAGCCAAGTAAGGGGACAGGGTAAGGAGACCCAGTACTTC
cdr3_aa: CASSQVRGQGKETQYF

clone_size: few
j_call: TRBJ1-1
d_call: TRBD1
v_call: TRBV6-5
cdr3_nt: TGTGCCAGCAACCAACAGGGGCCGAAGAACACTGAAGCTTTCTTT
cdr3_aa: CASNQQGPKNTEAFF

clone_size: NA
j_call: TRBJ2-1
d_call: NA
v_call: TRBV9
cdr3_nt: TGTGCCAGCAGCGTAGAGGGACAAGGAGGTCCGTCCTCCTACAATGAGCAGTTCTTC
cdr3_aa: CASSVEGQGGPSSYNEQFF

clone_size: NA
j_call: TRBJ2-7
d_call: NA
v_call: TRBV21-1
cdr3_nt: TGTGCCAGCAGCAGCAAGGGGTACGAGCAGTACTTC
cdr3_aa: CASSSKGYEQYF

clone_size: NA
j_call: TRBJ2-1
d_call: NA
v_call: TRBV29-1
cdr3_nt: TGCAGCGTGAGACCCCTCGGCGGGGCCTACAATGAGCAGTTCTTC
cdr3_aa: CSVRPLGGAYNEQFF

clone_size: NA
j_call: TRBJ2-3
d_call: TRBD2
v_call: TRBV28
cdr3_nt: TGTGCCAGCCGATCCCCGGGACTAGCGAACACAGATACGCAGTATTTT
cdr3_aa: CASRSPGLANTDTQYF

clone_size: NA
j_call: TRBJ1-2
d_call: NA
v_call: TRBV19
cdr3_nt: TGTGCCAGTAGTGCGAGACACCTCAGCTATGGCTACACCTTC
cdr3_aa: CASSARHLSYGYTF

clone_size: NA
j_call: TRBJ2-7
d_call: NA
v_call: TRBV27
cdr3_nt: TGTGCCAGCAGTCCCCGGTTTGGTACCCACGAGCAGTACTTC
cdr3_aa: CASSPRFGTHEQYF

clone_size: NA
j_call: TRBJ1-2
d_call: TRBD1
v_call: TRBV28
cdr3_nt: TGTGCCAGCAGGCTGACAGGGAATGGTTACACCTTC
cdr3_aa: CASRLTGNGYTF

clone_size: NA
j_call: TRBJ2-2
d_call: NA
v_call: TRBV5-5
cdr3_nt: TGTGCCAGCCACAGAGACGCGAACACCGGGGAGCTGTTTTTT
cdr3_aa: CASHRDANTGELFF

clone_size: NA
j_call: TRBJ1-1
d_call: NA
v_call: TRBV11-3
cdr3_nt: TGTGCCAGCAGCCTGGAAACAGGAGACACTGAAGCTTTCTTT
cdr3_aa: CASSLETGDTEAFF

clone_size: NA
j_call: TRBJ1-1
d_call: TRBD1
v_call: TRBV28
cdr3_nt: TGTGCCAGCAGTCCAAGGGGACAGGTGAACACTGAAGCTTTCTTT
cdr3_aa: CASSPRGQVNTEAFF

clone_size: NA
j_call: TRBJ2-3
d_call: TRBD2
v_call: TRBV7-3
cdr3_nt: TGTGCCAGCAGCCGCGGGGGGGGCAGGGATACGCAGTATTTT
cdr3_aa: CASSRGGGRDTQYF

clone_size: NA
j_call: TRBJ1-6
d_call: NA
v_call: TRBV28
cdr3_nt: TGTGCCAGCAGCTTAACGGGATCACCCCTCCACTTT
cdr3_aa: CASSLTGSPLHF

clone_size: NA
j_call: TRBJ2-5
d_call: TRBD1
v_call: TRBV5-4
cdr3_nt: TGTGCCAGCAGCCCAGACCGACAGGGTAGTGGAGAGACCCAGTACTTC
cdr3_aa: CASSPDRQGSGETQYF

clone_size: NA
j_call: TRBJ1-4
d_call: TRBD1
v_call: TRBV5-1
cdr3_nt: TGCGCCAGCAGCTTGGGACAGGGGGGAGGAAAGGAAAAACTGTTTTTT
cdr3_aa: CASSLGQGGGKEKLFF

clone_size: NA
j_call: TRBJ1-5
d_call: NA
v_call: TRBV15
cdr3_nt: TGTGCCACCAGCAGAGATTCGCAGGGTGGGGATCAGCCCCAGCATTTT
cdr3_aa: CATSRDSQGGDQPQHF

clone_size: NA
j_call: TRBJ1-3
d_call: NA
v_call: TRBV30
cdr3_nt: TGTGCCTGGAGAGTGGGCCCTGGAAACACCATATATTTT
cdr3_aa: CAWRVGPGNTIYF

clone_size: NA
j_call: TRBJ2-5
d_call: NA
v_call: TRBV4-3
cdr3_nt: TGCGCCAGCAGCCAAGATCATAGCGGCGAGACCCAGTACTTC
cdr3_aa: CASSQDHSGETQYF

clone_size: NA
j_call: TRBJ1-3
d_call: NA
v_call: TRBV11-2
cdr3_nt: TGTGCCAGCAGCTTAGATAGCAGGGCAGCTGGAAACACCATATATTTT
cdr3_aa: CASSLDSRAAGNTIYF

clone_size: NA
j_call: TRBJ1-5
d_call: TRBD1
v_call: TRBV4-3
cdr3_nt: TGCGCCAGCAGCCCAGACAGGGTAACCAATCAGCCCCAGCATTTT
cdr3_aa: CASSPDRVTNQPQHF

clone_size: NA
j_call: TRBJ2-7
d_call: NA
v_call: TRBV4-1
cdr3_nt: TGCGCCAGCAGCCAAAGAGGGGACTACGAGCAGTACTTC
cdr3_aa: CASSQRGDYEQYF

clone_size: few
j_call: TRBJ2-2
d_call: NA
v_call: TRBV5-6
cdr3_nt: TGTGCCAGCAGACTTAAGGGACTCGTGCTAACCGGGGAGCTGTTTTTT
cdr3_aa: CASRLKGLVLTGELFF

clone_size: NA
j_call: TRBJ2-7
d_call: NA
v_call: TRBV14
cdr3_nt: TGTGCCAGCAGCCCCCAGGGTACCGAGCAGTACTTC
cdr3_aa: CASSPQGTEQYF

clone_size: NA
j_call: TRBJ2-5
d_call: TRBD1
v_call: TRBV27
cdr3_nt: TGTGCCAGCAGCCCCCGACAGGGAAGTCAAGAGACCCAGTACTTC
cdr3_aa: CASSPRQGSQETQYF

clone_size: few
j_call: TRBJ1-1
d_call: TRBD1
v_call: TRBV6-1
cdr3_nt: TGTGCCAGCACGGAGGACAGGGCGGCTGAAGCTTTCTTT
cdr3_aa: CASTEDRAAEAFF

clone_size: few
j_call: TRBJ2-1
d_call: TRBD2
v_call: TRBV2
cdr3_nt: TGTGCCAGCAGCCCGGGACTAGCGGGGAGAAATGAGCAGTTCTTC
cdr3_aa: CASSPGLAGRNEQFF

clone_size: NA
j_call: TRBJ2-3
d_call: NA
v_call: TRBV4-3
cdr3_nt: TGCGCCAGCAGCCAAGAGGGGACTGCGTTTAGGGCAGATACGCAGTATTTT
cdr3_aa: CASSQEGTAFRADTQYF

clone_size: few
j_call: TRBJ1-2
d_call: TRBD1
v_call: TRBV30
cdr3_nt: TGTGCCTGGAGAAGCGGTCCAGGGGGAGGCTACACCTTC
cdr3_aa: CAWRSGPGGGYTF

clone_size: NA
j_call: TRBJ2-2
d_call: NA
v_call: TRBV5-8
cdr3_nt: TGTGCCAGCAGCATGGACGGAGGTACGGGCCGGGGGGAGCTGTTTTTT
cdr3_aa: CASSMDGGTGRGELFF

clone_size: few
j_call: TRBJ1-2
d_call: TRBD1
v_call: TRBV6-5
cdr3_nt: TGTGCCAGCAGTTCCCGGACAGGGGGACACTATGGCTACACCTTC
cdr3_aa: CASSSRTGGHYGYTF

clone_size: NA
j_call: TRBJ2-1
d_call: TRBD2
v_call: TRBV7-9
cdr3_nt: TGTGCCAGCAGCGACCGGGGGGGCGCCTACAATGAGCAGTTCTTC
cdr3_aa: CASSDRGGAYNEQFF

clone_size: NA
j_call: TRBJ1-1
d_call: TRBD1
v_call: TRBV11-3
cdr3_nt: TGTGCCAGCAGAGGACAGGTCCCCACAGAAGCTTTCTTT
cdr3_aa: CASRGQVPTEAFF

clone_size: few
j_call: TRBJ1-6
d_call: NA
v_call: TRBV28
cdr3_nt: TGTGCCAGCAGCTCAGGGGTAAGGTCCTATAATTCACCCCTCCACTTT
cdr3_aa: CASSSGVRSYNSPLHF

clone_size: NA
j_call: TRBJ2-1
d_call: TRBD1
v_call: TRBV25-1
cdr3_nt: TGTGCCAGCATTACAGGGGATGAGCAGTTCTTC
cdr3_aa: CASITGDEQFF

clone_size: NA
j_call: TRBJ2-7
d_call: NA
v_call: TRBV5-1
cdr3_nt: TGCGCCAGCAGCTTGGCCGGCGGGTTCGAGCAGTACTTC
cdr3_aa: CASSLAGGFEQYF

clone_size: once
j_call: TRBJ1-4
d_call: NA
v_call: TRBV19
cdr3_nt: TGTGCCAGTAGTTGGGGGGGGGTTAATGAAAAACTGTTTTTT
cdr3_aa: CASSWGGVNEKLFF

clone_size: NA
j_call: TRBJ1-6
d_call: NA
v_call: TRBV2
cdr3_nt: TGTGCCAGCACCCTCTCGTTCTCACCCCTCCACTTT
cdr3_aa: CASTLSFSPLHF